This T cell receptor (beta chain) is drawn from a study of cytomegalovirus exposure and HLA in healthy donors. Both 60 Vbeta primers and 13 Jbeta primers went into the PCR. Authors' processing steps: Later work found around 85 million unique TCR beta chains, with roughly 11 million shared. The method was immunoSEQ multiplex PCR; TCRdb's version includes in-frame clones alone and lacks a portion of them. V, J and clone size are those of that table, while D and trimming were read from the DNA. The sample carries 160,000 or so clones, nearly 80% recorded once. Healthy individuals who donated bone marrow served as the donors. This clone was recorded once. Its cognate antigen is unknown. This CDR3 region has 19 residues. V lost 0 bases and J lost 6; bases outside the gene matches: 16. Looked up from germline, CDR1 is MGHRA and CDR2 is YSYEKL. General study findings and limits: Reported findings show TCR beta sequences accurately forecast HLA-A and HLA-B alleles in most subjects. A later analysis linked a missense DCLRE1C variant to TCR beta V- and J-gene trimming.

The chain has TRBV4-1 and TRBJ1-2; TRBD1 agrees at 10 bases. Sequencing used PBMCs. The source is a woman between 40 and 50 years old in good health and CMV-seronegative. The CDR3 region has the DNA TGCGCCAGCAGCCAAGACGACAGGGGGCAGGTTCTTTCGGGCGATGGCTACACCTTC. Encoded protein: CASSQDDRGQVLSGDGYTF.